Following are 29 T cell receptor beta chains from one sample sequenced in a study of blood T cell repertoires in COVID-19. The data were produced by immunoSEQ multiplex PCR, yet TCRdb's version contains in-frame clones alone and is incomplete. The table has fewer than 500,000 clones, around 90% seen once. Sequencing was carried out using PBMCs or T cells enriched from blood (not recorded which). The receptor source for this set is a woman between 18 and 30 years old who had recovered from COVID-19.

The chain carries TRBV6-5 and TRBJ1-2; 7 nucleotides align to TRBD1. This CDR3 has 13 amino acids. The V gene end was trimmed by 6 bases and the J gene end by 2 bases; junction bases not matched to a gene: 3. Per the germline V gene, CDR1 is MNHEY and CDR2 is SVGAGI. Here the CDR3 DNA reads TGTGCCAGCAGGCCGGGACAGAACTATGGCTACACCTTC. Its translation is CASRPGQNYGYTF.

The rearrangement links TRBV7-9 to TRBJ2-3; weak D call: TRBD2 (6 bases). There are 16 residues in the CDR3. In germline, CDR1 is SEHNR, CDR2 FQNEAQ (reference sequence). V lost 3 bases, J lost 6 bases, and 19 bases lay in between. The CDR3 reads CASSFLRGPAGDTQYF. CDR3 in DNA: TGTGCCAGCAGCTTTCTCCGGGGACCTGCGGGGGATACGCAGTATTTT.

V and J are TRBV3-1 (or the pseudogene TRBV3-2) and TRBJ1-3, with TRBD1 matching over 7 bases. The germline V gene has CDR1 LGHDT and CDR2 YNNKEL (reference sequence). This CDR3 contains 15 residues. J gave up 6 bases and V 1 base, and 6 bases lay outside the gene matches. The CDR3 DNA is TGTGCCAGCAGCCAAGTAATGACAGGGACAAACACCATATATTTT. Protein: CASSQVMTGTNTIYF.

The J gene is TRBJ1-1, the V gene TRBV7-8; TRBD1 matches at 8 bases. Trimming at V came to 1 base and at J to 2 bases, leaving 3 bases not matched to a gene. Looked up from germline, CDR1 is SGHVS and CDR2 is FQNEAQ. This CDR3 has 15 amino acids. The CDR3 spells CASSLEAGGNTEAFF. Here the CDR3 DNA reads TGTGCCAGCAGCTTAGAGGCAGGGGGCAACACTGAAGCTTTCTTT.

This chain links TRBV3-1 (or the pseudogene TRBV3-2) with TRBJ2-7; 10 bases agree with TRBD1. The CDR3 has 15 residues. After removal of 5 bases from V and 3 bases from J, the junction contained 7 bases not matched to a gene. Looked up from germline, CDR1 is LGHDT and CDR2 is YNNKEL (reference sequence). CDR3 protein: CASSNPGQGIYEQYF. The DNA for the CDR3 is TGTGCCAGCAGCAACCCGGGACAGGGGATCTACGAGCAGTACTTC.

The V and J genes are TRBV29-1 and TRBJ1-1; D gene uncertain. Germline V gene lookup returns CDR1 SQVTM and CDR2 ANQGSEA. The CDR3 length is 13 residues. CDR3 region: CTSGRHLSAEAFF. The DNA of the CDR3 is TGCACCTCAGGAAGGCACTTGTCGGCTGAAGCTTTCTTT.

This clone was detected only once. This chain links TRBV30 with TRBJ2-5, with D tentatively TRBD1 (5 bases). V gave up 0 bases and J gave up 5 bases, with 13 bases separating them. CDR1 is GTSNPN and CDR2 is SVGIG in the germline V gene (reference sequence). The CDR3 length is 14 residues. The CDR3 coding sequence is TGTGCCTGGAGTGTACAAGGGCCAGGGGAGACCCAGTACTTC. This sequence encodes CAWSVQGPGETQYF.

The chain uses TRBV20-1 and TRBJ2-2, with D tentatively TRBD2 (5 bases). The CDR3 runs 15 residues. V shed 3 bases and J shed 3 bases, with 14 bases lying between them. Per the germline V gene, CDR1 is DFQATT and CDR2 is SNEGSKA (reference sequence). The CDR3 DNA reads as TGCAGTGCTAGTAGCGACTCCGAGGACACCGGGGAGCTGTTTTTT. The encoded protein is CSASSDSEDTGELFF.

V is TRBV3-1 (or the pseudogene TRBV3-2) and J is TRBJ2-1, with D hard to call. Germline V gene sequence: CDR1 LGHDT, CDR2 YNNKEL (reference sequence). The ends were cut back, 0 bases at V and 9 bases at J, with 9 bases in the middle. The CDR3 loop spans 13 amino acids. Written as DNA, the CDR3 is TGTGCCAGCAGCCAAGAGGTGAGAGGTGAGCAGTTCTTC. Protein product: CASSQEVRGEQFF.

The genes are TRBV19 and TRBJ1-1; the D is unclear. Germline CDR1 LNHDA, CDR2 SQIVND (reference sequence). The CDR3 extends over 15 amino acids. V lost 7 bases to trimming and J lost 3 bases, with 18 bases between them. CDR3: CASIPGSLWDTEAFF. As DNA, the CDR3 is TGTGCCAGTATTCCCGGGAGCCTCTGGGACACTGAAGCTTTCTTT. The full variable domain, with the rest looked up from reference TRBV19 and TRBJ1-1, is DGGITQSPKYLFRKEGQNVTLSCEQNLNHDAMYWYRQDPGQGLRLIYYSQIVNDFQKGDIAEGYSVSREKKESFPLTVTSAQKNPTAFYLCASIPGSLWDTEAFFGQGTRLTVV.

The J gene is TRBJ1-1, the V gene TRBV12-5; TRBD1 agrees at 7 bases. V lost 6 bases to trimming and J lost 4 bases; unmatched junction nucleotides: 11. This CDR3 region has 15 residues. CDR1 and CDR2 (germline): LGHNT, FRNRAP. The DNA of the CDR3 is TGTGCTAGTGGGTTCAGGACAGGCGGAATCACTGAAGCTTTCTTT. Protein: CASGFRTGGITEAFF.

The V and J genes are TRBV7-2 and TRBJ1-6, with D unresolved. Germline-derived CDR1 and CDR2 are SGHTA and FQGNSA. V was clipped by 6 bases and J by 6 bases, with 6 bases between them. The length of the CDR3 is 12 residues. CDR3 loop: CASSHSNSPLHF. The CDR3 DNA sequence: TGTGCCAGCAGTCATTCTAATTCACCCCTCCACTTT.

A single count supports this clone. This chain uses TRBV12-5 with TRBJ2-7; D possibly corresponds to TRBD1 (6 bases). Trimming cost V 4 bases and J 5 bases, with 9 bases left between them. This CDR3 is 12 amino acids long. CDR1 is LGHNT and CDR2 is FRNRAP in the germline V gene. The CDR3 DNA sequence: TGTGCTAGTGGTTCAGGGGTCAACGAGCAGTACTTC. Its protein product is CASGSGVNEQYF.

CDR3: CASSPYRTGHGELFF. CDR3 bases: TGTGCCAGCAGCCCGTACAGGACAGGGCACGGGGAGCTGTTTTTT. The V call is TRBV11-2, the J call TRBJ2-2, with TRBD1 matching over 8 bases. V shed 5 bases and J 7 bases; nucleotides not matched to a gene: 9. CDR3 length equals 15 residues. Per the germline V gene, CDR1 is SGHAT and CDR2 is FQNNGV.

V usage is TRBV2 and J usage is TRBJ2-5; D is possibly TRBD2 (5 bases). Germline CDR1 reads SNHLY; CDR2 reads FYNNEI. Trimming pared 8 bases from V and 5 bases from J, leaving 18 bases between. This CDR3 spans 14 amino acids. Written as DNA, the CDR3 is TGTGCCAGCGACGATCGGGATAATACCGAGACCCAGTACTTC. This sequence encodes CASDDRDNTETQYF.

The rearrangement joins TRBV10-3 to TRBJ1-6; perhaps TRBD1 as D (5 bases). CDR3 length: 13 amino acids. Germline V gene sequence: CDR1 ENHRY, CDR2 SYGVKD. The V and J ends lost 6 bases and 4 bases respectively, with 7 bases between them. CDR3 loop: CAIRQAYNSPLHF. CDR3 nucleotide sequence: TGTGCCATCAGACAGGCTTATAATTCACCCCTCCACTTT.

The chain employs TRBV3-1 (or the pseudogene TRBV3-2) and TRBJ2-1, with 8 positions matching TRBD1. The V gene's germline CDR1 is LGHDT and CDR2 YNNKEL (reference sequence). V was pared by 5 bases and J by 5 bases, with 8 bases of the junction left unmatched. The CDR3 extends over 15 amino acids. The CDR3 nucleotides are TGTGCCAGCAGCACGCGGGACAGGAGCCACAATGAGCAGTTCTTC. Translated: CASSTRDRSHNEQFF.

The CDR3 bases are TGTGCCAGCAGCCAACCATACGGACAGGGGGAGACCCAGTACTTC. This encodes CASSQPYGQGETQYF. The chain couples TRBV3-1 (or the pseudogene TRBV3-2) to TRBJ2-5, with TRBD1 identical over 9 bases. Germline loops: CDR1 LGHDT, CDR2 YNNKEL (reference sequence). The V segment lost 2 bases and the J segment 5 bases; nucleotides outside the gene matches: 6. The CDR3 has 15 amino acids.

V is TRBV28 and J is TRBJ1-5, with D perhaps matching TRBD1 (6 bases). The CDR3 covers 14 residues. Germline V gene sequence: CDR1 MDHEN, CDR2 SYDVKM. V was pared by 7 bases and J by 3 bases, with 13 bases between. Written as DNA, the CDR3 is TGTGCCAGCACCCTACAGGGCTCCAATCAGCCCCAGCATTTT. Its translation: CASTLQGSNQPQHF.

CDR3 coding DNA: TGTGCCAGCAGCAGGACAGGGTTAGGTCAGCCCCAGCATTTT. Its translation: CASSRTGLGQPQHF. The chain employs TRBV27 and TRBJ1-5; 8 bases match TRBD1. The CDR3 is made up of 14 amino acids. The V segment lost 6 bases and the J segment 6 bases; nucleotides outside the gene matches: 7. Germline CDR1 and CDR2: MNHEY and SMNVEV (reference sequence).

This clone was recorded only once. At the DNA level, this CDR3 is encoded by other sequences in the same sample as well. The chain joins TRBV9 to TRBJ2-3; 8 nucleotides agree with TRBD2. This CDR3 region has 16 residues. Germline V gene lookup returns CDR1 SGDLS and CDR2 YYNGEE. The V and J ends lost 3 bases and 1 base, in that order; junction bases with no gene match: 7. CDR3 residues: CASSAGAGGGTDTQYF. In nucleotides, the CDR3 is TGTGCCAGCAGCGCCGGCGCCGGGGGGGGCACAGATACGCAGTATTTT.

The chain uses TRBV27 and TRBJ1-2; D is perhaps TRBD1 (5 bases). Deletions cut 0 bases from V and 2 bases from J, with 10 bases between. Germline CDR1 is MNHEY and CDR2 is SMNVEV (reference sequence). This CDR3 is 15 amino acids long. This CDR3 reads CASSLSTDLNYGYTF. The CDR3 nucleotides read TGTGCCAGCAGTTTATCGACAGACCTAAACTATGGCTACACCTTC.

The chain recombines TRBV27 with TRBJ1-1, with 11 bases identical to TRBD1. The CDR3 is 14 residues long. Trimming removed 6 bases from V and 4 bases from J; junction bases left unmatched: 4. Germline values: CDR1 MNHEY, CDR2 SMNVEV (reference sequence). In nucleotides, the CDR3 is TGTGCCAGCAGCTCCGGGACAGGGGGCACTGAAGCTTTCTTT. Encoded protein: CASSSGTGGTEAFF.

V gene TRBV2 combines with J gene TRBJ2-5, with 8 bases identical to TRBD2. The CDR3 sequence is 14 residues long. The J segment lost 5 bases and the V segment lost 4 bases, leaving 6 bases of the junction unmatched. Looked up from germline, CDR1 is SNHLY and CDR2 is FYNNEI. CDR3 residues: CASSGGAGEETQYF. The CDR3 DNA follows: TGTGCCAGCAGTGGGGGAGCGGGGGAGGAGACCCAGTACTTC. Filled out from reference TRBV2 and TRBJ2-5, the complete variable domain reads EPEVTQTPSHQVTQMGQEVILRCVPISNHLYFYWYRQILGQKVEFLVSFYNNEISEKSEIFDDQFSVERPDGSNFTLKIRSTKLEDSAMYFCASSGGAGEETQYFGPGTRLLVL.

The rearrangement uses TRBV15 and TRBJ1-2, with a weak D call TRBD1 (6 bases). V lost 1 base and J lost 8, with 11 bases in between. The V gene's germline CDR1 is LNHNV and CDR2 YYDKDF (reference sequence). CDR3 size: 13 residues. The CDR3 DNA sequence: TGTGCCACCAGCAGAGCGGGGGGCGTGGGCTACACCTTC. Protein sequence: CATSRAGGVGYTF.

The chain carries TRBV5-4 and TRBJ2-5, with D perhaps matching TRBD2 (5 bases). V was cut by 4 bases and J by 5 bases, with 15 bases left in between. CDR1 and CDR2 (germline): SGHNT, YYREEE (reference sequence). The CDR3 totals 14 residues. CDR3 DNA: TGTGCCAGCAGCCAGCTAACCACGGGGGAGACCCAGTACTTC. Residues: CASSQLTTGETQYF.

The gene calls are TRBV5-4 and TRBJ1-1; no clear D gene. The CDR3 length is 14 residues. Per the germline V gene, CDR1 is SGHNT and CDR2 is YYREEE (reference sequence). V lost 0 bases and J 6 bases, leaving 12 bases between the germline ends. In nucleotides, the CDR3 is TGTGCCAGCAGCTTGGAACAGAAATTAGCTGAAGCTTTCTTT. It specifies CASSLEQKLAEAFF. The full variable domain, completed using reference TRBV5-4 and TRBJ1-1, is ETGVTQSPTHLIKTRGQQVTLRCSSQSGHNTVSWYQQALGQGPQFIFQYYREEENGRGNFPPRFSGLQFPNYSSELNVNALELDDSALYLCASSLEQKLAEAFFGQGTRLTVV.

V and J are TRBV30 and TRBJ1-3; D remains ambiguous. The germline V gene has CDR1 GTSNPN and CDR2 SVGIG (reference sequence). Trimming took off 1 base at V and 0 bases at J, with 4 bases between the two ends. The CDR3 runs 13 residues. The CDR3 DNA reads as TGTGCCTGGAGTGGCAGCTCTGGAAACACCATATATTTT. Protein: CAWSGSSGNTIYF.

Here the CDR3 reads CASSYGGVRPQHF. In DNA form, the CDR3 reads TGTGCCAGCAGTTACGGGGGGGTACGGCCCCAGCATTTT. The genes are TRBV6-2 or TRBV6-3 and TRBJ1-5; possibly TRBD1 for D (5 bases). The V gene's germline CDR1 is MNHEY and CDR2 SVGEGT. The CDR3 runs 13 residues. V was pared by 2 bases and J by 9 bases, with 11 bases between.